This paragraph covers one T cell receptor (beta chain) sequence. Using immunoSEQ multiplex PCR, the repertoire was profiled, and TCRdb retains in-frame clones only, with some absent. The repertoire holds a few hundred thousand clones, with 86% as singletons. Trimming removed 0 bases from V and 2 bases from J; junction bases left unmatched: 2. The CDR3 is made up of 15 amino acids. Germline V CDR1 and CDR2: MNHEY, SVGAGI. The sample is drawn from a study of blood T cell repertoires in COVID-19. Whole-study context: From the United States, Italy and Spain came samples of acute and convalescent COVID-19.

The rearrangement links TRBV6-5 to TRBJ1-2, with TRBD1 identical over 8 bases. The sample taken for sequencing was PBMCs or T cells enriched from blood (not recorded which). This clonotype originated in a woman aged 18-30 years who had recovered from COVID-19. For the CDR3, the DNA is TGTGCCAGCAGTTACTCCCAGGGGGCAAACTATGGCTACACCTTC. The encoded protein is CASSYSQGANYGYTF.